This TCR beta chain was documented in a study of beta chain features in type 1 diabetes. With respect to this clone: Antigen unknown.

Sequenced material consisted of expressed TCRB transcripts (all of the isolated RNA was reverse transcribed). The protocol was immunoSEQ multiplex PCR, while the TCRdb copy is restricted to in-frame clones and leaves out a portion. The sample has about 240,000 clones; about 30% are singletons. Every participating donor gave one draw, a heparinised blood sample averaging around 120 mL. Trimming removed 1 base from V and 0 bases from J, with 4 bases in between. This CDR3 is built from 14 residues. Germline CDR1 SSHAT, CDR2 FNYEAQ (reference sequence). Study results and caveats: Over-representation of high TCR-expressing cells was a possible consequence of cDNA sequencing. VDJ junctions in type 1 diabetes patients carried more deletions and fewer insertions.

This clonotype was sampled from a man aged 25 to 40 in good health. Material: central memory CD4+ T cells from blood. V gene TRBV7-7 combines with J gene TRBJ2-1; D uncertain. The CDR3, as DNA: TGTGCCAGCAGCTTAGGCCCCTCCTACAATGAGCAGTTCTTC. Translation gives CASSLGPSYNEQFF.